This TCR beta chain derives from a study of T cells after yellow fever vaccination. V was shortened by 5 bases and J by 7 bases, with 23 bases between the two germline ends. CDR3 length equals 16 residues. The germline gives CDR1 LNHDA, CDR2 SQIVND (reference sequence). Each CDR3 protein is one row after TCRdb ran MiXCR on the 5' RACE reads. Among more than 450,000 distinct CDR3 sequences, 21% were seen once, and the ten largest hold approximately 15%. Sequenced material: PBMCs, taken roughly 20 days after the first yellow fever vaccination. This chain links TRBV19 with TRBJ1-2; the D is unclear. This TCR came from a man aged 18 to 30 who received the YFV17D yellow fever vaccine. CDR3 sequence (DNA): TGTGCCAGTAGTCGGACCACACCGGGAGGGCTCTCTGGCTACACCTTC. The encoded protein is CASSRTTPGGLSGYTF. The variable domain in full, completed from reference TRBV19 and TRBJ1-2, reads DGGITQSPKYLFRKEGQNVTLSCEQNLNHDAMYWYRQDPGQGLRLIYYSQIVNDFQKGDIAEGYSVSREKKESFPLTVTSAQKNPTAFYLCASSRTTPGGLSGYTFGSGTRLTVV.